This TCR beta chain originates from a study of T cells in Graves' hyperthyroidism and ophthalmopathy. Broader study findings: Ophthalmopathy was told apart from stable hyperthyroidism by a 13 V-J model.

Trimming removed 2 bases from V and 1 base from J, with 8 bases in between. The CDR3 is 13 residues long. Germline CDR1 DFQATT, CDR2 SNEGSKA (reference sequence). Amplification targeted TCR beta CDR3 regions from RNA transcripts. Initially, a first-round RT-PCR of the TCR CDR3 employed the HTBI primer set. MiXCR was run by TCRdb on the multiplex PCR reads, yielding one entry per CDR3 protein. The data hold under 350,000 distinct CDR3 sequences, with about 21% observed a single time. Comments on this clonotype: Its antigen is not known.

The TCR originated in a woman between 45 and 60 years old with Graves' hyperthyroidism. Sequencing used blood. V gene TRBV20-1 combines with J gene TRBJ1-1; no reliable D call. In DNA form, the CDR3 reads TGCAGTGCTAGAACGATGGCGAACACTGAAGCTTTCTTT. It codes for CSARTMANTEAFF.